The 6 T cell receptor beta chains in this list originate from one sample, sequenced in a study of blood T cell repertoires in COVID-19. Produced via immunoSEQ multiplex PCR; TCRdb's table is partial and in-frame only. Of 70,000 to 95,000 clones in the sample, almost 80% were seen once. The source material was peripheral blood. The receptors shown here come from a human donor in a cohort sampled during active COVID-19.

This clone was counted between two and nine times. The CDR3: CASSLGTGRNYGYTF. In DNA, the CDR3 is TGTGCCAGCAGCTTAGGCACAGGAAGAAACTATGGCTACACCTTC. V gene TRBV7-9 combines with J gene TRBJ1-2; TRBD1 is a possible D gene (5 bases). The CDR3 runs 15 residues. The germline V gene encodes CDR1 SEHNR and CDR2 FQNEAQ (reference sequence). V was pared by 1 base and J by 2 bases, with 11 bases between.

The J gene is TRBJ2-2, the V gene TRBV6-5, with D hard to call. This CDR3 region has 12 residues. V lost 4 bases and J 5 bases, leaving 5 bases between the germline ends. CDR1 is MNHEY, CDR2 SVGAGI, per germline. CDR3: CASSSRTGELFF. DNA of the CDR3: TGTGCCAGCAGTTCTCGTACCGGGGAGCTGTTTTTT.

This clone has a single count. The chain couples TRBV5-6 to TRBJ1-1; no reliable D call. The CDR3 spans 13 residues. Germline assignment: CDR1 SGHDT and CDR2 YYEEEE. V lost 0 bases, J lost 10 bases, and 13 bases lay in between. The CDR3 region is CASSLVGEVGAFF. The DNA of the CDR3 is TGTGCCAGCAGCTTGGTTGGGGAGGTTGGAGCTTTCTTT.

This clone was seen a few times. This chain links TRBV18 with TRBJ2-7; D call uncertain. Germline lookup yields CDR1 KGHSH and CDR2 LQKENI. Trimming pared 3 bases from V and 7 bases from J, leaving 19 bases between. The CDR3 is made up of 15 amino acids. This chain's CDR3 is CASSPGQSYRWEQYF. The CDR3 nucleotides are TGTGCCAGCTCACCTGGGCAGTCGTACCGATGGGAGCAGTACTTC. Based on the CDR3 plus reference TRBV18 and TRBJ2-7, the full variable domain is NAGVMQNPRHLVRRRGQEARLRCSPMKGHSHVYWYRQLPEEGLKFMVYLQKENIIDESGMPKERFSAEFPKEGPSILRIQQVVRGDSAAYFCASSPGQSYRWEQYFGPGTRLTVT.

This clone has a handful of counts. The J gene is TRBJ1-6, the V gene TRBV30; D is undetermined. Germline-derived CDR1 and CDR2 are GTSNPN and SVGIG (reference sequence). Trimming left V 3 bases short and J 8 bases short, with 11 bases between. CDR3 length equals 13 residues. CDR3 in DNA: TGTGCCTGGAGACGGGAGAATGATTCACCCCTCCACTTT. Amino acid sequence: CAWRRENDSPLHF.

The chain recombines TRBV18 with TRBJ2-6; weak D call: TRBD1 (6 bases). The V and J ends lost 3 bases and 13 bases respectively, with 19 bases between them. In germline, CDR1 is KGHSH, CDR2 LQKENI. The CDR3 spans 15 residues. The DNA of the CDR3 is TGTGCCAGCTCACCTCAACAGGGTTCGGGTGAAGTCCTGACTTTC. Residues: CASSPQQGSGEVLTF.